Following are 3 T cell receptor beta chains from one sample sequenced in a study of early T cells in non-severe SARS-CoV-2 infection. TCRdb reprocessed the 5' RACE reads via MiXCR and lists one record per CDR3 protein. The table has over 80,000 distinct CDR3 sequences, about 12% seen once; the top ten hold 4.4%. Sequenced here: whole blood, sampled at baseline. The origin of the receptors is an adult who was a healthcare worker with PCR-confirmed SARS-CoV-2 infection or an uninfected control (not recorded which).

This clonotype occurred many times. The chain carries TRBV3-1 and TRBJ2-1; D is unresolved. Germline V gives CDR1 LGHDT, CDR2 YNNKEL (reference sequence). This CDR3 is 18 amino acids long. V was pared by 4 bases and J by 5 bases, with 24 bases between. The CDR3: CASSRKTDVLPVNNEQFF. For the CDR3, the DNA is TGTGCCAGCAGCCGGAAGACTGACGTACTTCCCGTGAACAATGAGCAGTTCTTC.

This clonotype was counted between two and nine times. The V and J genes are TRBV11-3 and TRBJ1-1, with 11 bases matching TRBD1. J gave up 5 bases and V 4 bases, and 3 bases lay outside the gene matches. The CDR3 consists of 14 residues. The V gene's germline CDR1 is SGHNT and CDR2 YENEEA. CDR3: CASSSGQGATEAFF. The CDR3 DNA reads TGTGCCAGCAGCTCCGGACAGGGGGCTACTGAAGCTTTCTTT. Full variable domain (remainder filled in from reference TRBV11-3 and TRBJ1-1): EAGVVQSPRYKIIEKKQPVAFWCNPISGHNTLYWYLQNLGQGPELLIRYENEEAVDDSQLPKDRFSAERLKGVDSTLKIQPAELGDSAVYLCASSSGQGATEAFFGQGTRLTVV.

This clonotype was detected ten times or more. The V and J genes are TRBV5-4 and TRBJ2-2; 8 bases fit TRBD1. The CDR3 length is 16 residues. The junction had 11 bases not matched to a gene; V was cut back by 4 bases and J by 6 bases. The germline V gene has CDR1 SGHNT and CDR2 YYREEE (reference sequence). The CDR3 region has the DNA TGTGCCAGCAGCCTTCCAAGACAGGGGCGAGCCGGGGAGCTGTTTTTT. This translates into CASSLPRQGRAGELFF.